This paragraph covers one T cell receptor (beta chain) sequence. The source of the sample is a study of T cell responses to AZD1222 COVID-19 vaccine. The data were produced by immunoSEQ multiplex PCR, yet TCRdb's version contains in-frame clones alone and is incomplete. Seen here are about 160,000 clones, more than 70% observed once, and the top ten hold roughly 5%. V dropped 3 bases and J dropped 8 bases, with 20 bases sitting between them. There are 16 residues in the CDR3. Germline V gene sequence: CDR1 KGHSH, CDR2 LQKENI. The genes are TRBV18 and TRBJ1-3, with TRBD1 as a possible D gene (5 bases). Sequencing was performed on peripheral blood, taken on day 0 of AZD1222 vaccination. This TCR derives from an adult in good health. The DNA for the CDR3 is TGTGCCAGCTCACCCTCCAGGGCCACAAAGGGAGACACCATATATTTT. Protein sequence: CASSPSRATKGDTIYF.